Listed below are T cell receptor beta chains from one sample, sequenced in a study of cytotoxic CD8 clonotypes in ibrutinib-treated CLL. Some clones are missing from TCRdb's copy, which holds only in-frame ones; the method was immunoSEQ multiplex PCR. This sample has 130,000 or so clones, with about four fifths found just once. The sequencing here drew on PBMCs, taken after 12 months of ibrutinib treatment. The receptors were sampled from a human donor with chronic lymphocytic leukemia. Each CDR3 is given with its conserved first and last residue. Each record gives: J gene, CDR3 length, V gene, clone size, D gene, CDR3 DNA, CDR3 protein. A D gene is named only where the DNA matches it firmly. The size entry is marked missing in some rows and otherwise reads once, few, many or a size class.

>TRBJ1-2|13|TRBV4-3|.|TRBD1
TGCGCCAGCAGCGACAGGGTTTGGGGGGGCTACACCTTC
CASSDRVWGGYTF
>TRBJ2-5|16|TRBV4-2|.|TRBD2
TGTGCCAGCAGCCAAACTAGCGGGGGCCAGCAAGAGACCCAGTACTTC
CASSQTSGGQQETQYF
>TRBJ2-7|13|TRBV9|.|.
TGTGCCAGCAGCCCGGGACCACTCTACGAGCAGTACTTC
CASSPGPLYEQYF
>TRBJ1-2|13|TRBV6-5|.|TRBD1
TGTGCCAGCGTAGGGACAGCTAACTATGGCTACACCTTC
CASVGTANYGYTF
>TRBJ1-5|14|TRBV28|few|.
TGTGCCAGCAGTTTAAGGGGACTTCGGCAGCCCCAGCATTTT
CASSLRGLRQPQHF
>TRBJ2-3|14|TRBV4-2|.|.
TGTGCCAGCAGCCGAGGACGACCAGCGGATACGCAGTATTTT
CASSRGRPADTQYF
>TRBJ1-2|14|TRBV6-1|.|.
TGTGCCAGCAGTGAATACAGGAGTAACTATGGCTACACCTTC
CASSEYRSNYGYTF
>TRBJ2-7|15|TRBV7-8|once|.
TGTGCCAGCAGCTTTCTAGCGGGACAGGGCTACGAGCAGTACTTC
CASSFLAGQGYEQYF
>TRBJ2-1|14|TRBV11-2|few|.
TGTGCCAGCAGCTTAGATGCAAGGGAGCATGAGCAGTTCTTC
CASSLDAREHEQFF
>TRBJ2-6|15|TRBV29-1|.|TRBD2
TGCAGCGCCACCTCGGGGGGGGCTGGGGCCAACGTCCTGACTTTC
CSATSGGAGANVLTF
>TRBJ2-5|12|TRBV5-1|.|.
TGCGCCAGCAGCTTGACCCAAGAGACCCAGTACTTC
CASSLTQETQYF
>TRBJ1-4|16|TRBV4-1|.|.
TGCGCCAGCAGCCGGAGATTAGGACAGCCTGGTGAAAAACTGTTTTTT
CASSRRLGQPGEKLFF
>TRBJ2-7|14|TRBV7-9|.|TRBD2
TGTGCCAGCAGCTTAGTAGGAGGCGGGGGTTTGGAGTACTTC
CASSLVGGGGLEYF
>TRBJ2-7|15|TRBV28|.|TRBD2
TGTGCCAGCAGTTCTAGCGGGAGGTCGGCTTGGGAGCAGTACTTC
CASSSSGRSAWEQYF
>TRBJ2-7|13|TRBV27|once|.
TGTGCCAGCAGTACACGAGGGGGGTACGAGCAGTACTTC
CASSTRGGYEQYF
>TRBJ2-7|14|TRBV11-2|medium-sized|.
TGTGCCAGCAGCCAAGAATATGGACCTTACGAGCAGTACTTC
CASSQEYGPYEQYF
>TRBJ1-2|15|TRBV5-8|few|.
TGTGCCAGCAGCTTGGATCTCGGCGGGAACTATGGCTACACCTTC
CASSLDLGGNYGYTF